The 11 T cell receptor beta chains reported below all come from one sample, sequenced in a study of memory CD4+ T cells and cytomegalovirus serostatus. Single viable CD3+CD4+CD8-CD45RO+ cells were sorted as the memory CD4+ T cells. Libraries were prepared by immunoSEQ multiplex PCR; TCRdb keeps only in-frame clonotypes and omits some of them. The profile shows about 56,000 clones, about four fifths of them singletons. The sequencing input was memory CD4+ T cells from blood. The source of these receptors is an adult in good health and CMV-seronegative.

This clone was detected once. Here the CDR3 DNA reads TGCGCCAGCAGCCAACCTTTAGGCCCGGCGAACACTGAAGCTTTCTTT. Translation: CASSQPLGPANTEAFF. This rearrangement joins TRBV4-1 to TRBJ1-1, with unresolved D. There are 16 residues in the CDR3. Per germline, CDR1 MGHRA and CDR2 YSYEKL. Trimming removed 2 bases from V and 1 base from J, with 14 bases in between.

The table lists this clone with a count of one. The V and J genes are TRBV2 and TRBJ2-7; tentative D call: TRBD1 (6 bases). The germline V gene has CDR1 SNHLY and CDR2 FYNNEI. The V gene lost 2 bases and the J gene lost 4 bases, with 15 bases spanning the gap. The CDR3 has 15 amino acids. CDR3 nucleotide sequence: TGTGCCAGCAGTGAAAGCCGGGGACACGGATACGAGCAGTACTTC. As protein: CASSESRGHGYEQYF. Full variable domain (missing parts from reference TRBV2 and TRBJ2-7): EPEVTQTPSHQVTQMGQEVILRCVPISNHLYFYWYRQILGQKVEFLVSFYNNEISEKSEIFDDQFSVERPDGSNFTLKIRSTKLEDSAMYFCASSESRGHGYEQYFGPGTRLTVT.

This chain uses TRBV4-1 with TRBJ1-4; no firm D call. CDR1 and CDR2 from the germline V gene are MGHRA and YSYEKL. The V gene lost 4 bases and the J gene lost 7 bases, with 16 bases spanning the gap. CDR3 size: 15 residues. Written as DNA, the CDR3 is TGCGCCAGCAGCCTTGTACACCGAACGAGTGAAAAACTGTTTTTT. Its protein product is CASSLVHRTSEKLFF.

V usage is TRBV7-2 and J usage is TRBJ1-2; D is uncertain. Trimming removed 3 bases at V and 6 bases at J, with 11 bases between. The length of the CDR3 is 13 residues. Germline loops: CDR1 SGHTA, CDR2 FQGNSA. In DNA, the CDR3 is TGTGCCAGCAGCTTCGAGGTTTTCGATGGCTACACCTTC. This gives the protein CASSFEVFDGYTF.

This sequence joins TRBV15 and TRBJ2-7; 11 bases match TRBD1. Germline V CDR1 and CDR2: LNHNV, YYDKDF (reference sequence). CDR3 size: 15 residues. Germline trimming cut 5 bases from V and 7 bases from J; bases unmatched to any gene: 10. The CDR3 nucleotides read TGTGCCACCAGCCCCCATCTAGGGACAGGGGGTGAGCAGTACTTC. It yields the protein CATSPHLGTGGEQYF. Together with reference TRBV15 and TRBJ2-7, the CDR3 gives the full variable domain: DAMVIQNPRYQVTQFGKPVTLSCSQTLNHNVMYWYQQKSSQAPKLLFHYYDKDFNNEADTPDNFQSRRPNTSFCFLDIRSPGLGDTAMYLCATSPHLGTGGEQYFGPGTRLTVT.

The chain recombines TRBV6-6 with TRBJ2-7; no firm D call. Between the trimmed V and J ends, which lost 8 bases and 5 bases, there was a span of 7 bases. CDR3 length: 10 amino acids. From germline, CDR1 is MNHNY and CDR2 SVGAGI (reference sequence). CDR3 bases: TGTGCCAGCCGGGTGGACGAGCAGTACTTC. Its translation: CASRVDEQYF.

The chain is built from TRBV19 and TRBJ2-7; TRBD1 aligns across 8 bases. Germline V CDR1 and CDR2: LNHDA, SQIVND (reference sequence). The CDR3 consists of 13 residues. After removal of 5 bases from V and 6 bases from J, the junction contained 6 bases not matched to a gene. The chain's CDR3 is CASSPRGQGEQYF. In nucleotides, the CDR3 is TGTGCCAGTAGTCCCCGAGGACAGGGCGAGCAGTACTTC.

The chain recombines TRBV18 with TRBJ1-1; maybe TRBD1 (5 bases). Germline V lookup: CDR1 KGHSH, CDR2 LQKENI. This CDR3 is 17 amino acids long. V was trimmed by 0 bases and J by 0 bases, leaving 14 bases between them. The DNA for the CDR3 is TGTGCCAGCTCACCACCGGGGCGGGAGGTGATGAACACTGAAGCTTTCTTT. This sequence encodes CASSPPGREVMNTEAFF.

V is TRBV29-1 and J is TRBJ1-2; TRBD1 aligns across 9 bases. With V trimmed by 6 bases and J by 6 bases, 11 bases remained unmatched. CDR1 is SQVTM, CDR2 ANQGSEA, per germline. The CDR3 loop spans 14 amino acids. The CDR3 DNA is TGCAGCGTGACCCCGGGACAGGGTATCGATGGCTACACCTTC. This translates into CSVTPGQGIDGYTF.

This chain uses TRBV28 with TRBJ1-1, with D possibly TRBD1 on 5 matching bases. The V and J ends lost 1 base and 6 bases respectively, with 18 bases between them. Germline assignment: CDR1 MDHEN and CDR2 SYDVKM. The length of the CDR3 is 16 residues. In DNA, the CDR3 is TGTGCCAGCAGTTTATTCCATCCGGGCCAGGGTGCTGAAGCTTTCTTT. Translation gives CASSLFHPGQGAEAFF.

V gene TRBV6-1 combines with J gene TRBJ2-1; the D is unclear. The CDR3 sequence is 14 residues long. Deletions cut 1 base from V and 3 bases from J, with 7 bases between. In germline, CDR1 is MNHNS, CDR2 SASEGT. In DNA form, the CDR3 reads TGTGCCAGCAGTGAAGGGAAGTACTACAATGAGCAGTTCTTC. Translating gives CASSEGKYYNEQFF.